Below are 27 T cell receptor beta chains sequenced from a single sample in a study of OX40 agonist ivuxolimab in advanced cancers. The method was immunoSEQ multiplex PCR; TCRdb's version includes in-frame clones alone and lacks a portion of them. Of around 80,000 clones in the sample, roughly 90% are singletons; the top ten hold about 8%. Sequenced material: CD4+ or CD8+ T cells sorted from blood, taken in a trial of the OX40 agonist ivuxolimab. The receptors come from an adult with an advanced solid tumor such as melanoma, head and neck, liver or kidney cancer.

Concerning this clone: At the DNA level, this CDR3 is encoded by other sequences in the same sample as well. The rearrangement links TRBV5-1 to TRBJ2-7, with 8 nucleotides matching TRBD1. The CDR3 runs to 14 residues. Germline CDR1 SGHRS, CDR2 YFSETQ. J gave up 3 bases and V 2 bases, and 4 bases lay outside the gene matches. CDR3 in DNA: TGCGCCAGCAGCTTCCCCGGACAGGGCTACGAGCAGTACTTC. It translates to CASSFPGQGYEQYF. Looking up the rest from reference TRBV5-1 and TRBJ2-7 gives the full variable domain: KAGVTQTPRYLIKTRGQQVTLSCSPISGHRSVSWYQQTPGQGLQFLFEYFSETQRNKGNFPGRFSGRQFSNSRSEMNVSTLELGDSALYLCASSFPGQGYEQYFGPGTRLTVT.

For the CDR3, the DNA is TGTGCCAGCAGCTTAGGGGACTGGGGTGAGCAGTTCTTC. As protein: CASSLGDWGEQFF. This sequence joins TRBV11-2 and TRBJ2-1; tentative D call: TRBD2 (6 bases). CDR1 SGHAT and CDR2 FQNNGV come from the germline V gene. The V end lost 1 base, the J end lost 9 bases, and 10 bases lay between the germline ends. The CDR3 consists of 13 residues.

The J gene is TRBJ2-5, the V gene TRBV5-6; a weak D match, TRBD2 (7 bases). Per germline, CDR1 SGHDT and CDR2 YYEEEE. V lost 4 bases to trimming and J lost 5 bases, with 12 bases between them. The CDR3 loop spans 13 amino acids. The DNA of the CDR3 is TGTGCCAGCAGCCGGTGGGGGGGCGAGACCCAGTACTTC. Its translation: CASSRWGGETQYF.

This clone was recorded only once. This sequence joins TRBV27 and TRBJ2-4, with D tentatively TRBD1 (5 bases). Germline V gene sequence: CDR1 MNHEY, CDR2 SMNVEV (reference sequence). CDR3 length: 14 amino acids. V lost 6 bases and J 3 bases, leaving 12 bases between the germline ends. The CDR3 loop reads CASRSQDGKNIQYF. The CDR3 region has the DNA TGTGCCAGCAGATCACAGGATGGCAAAAACATTCAGTACTTC.

The J gene is TRBJ2-7, the V gene TRBV11-2; weak D call: TRBD1 (5 bases). Germline values: CDR1 SGHAT, CDR2 FQNNGV. The CDR3 is 14 amino acids. Trimming left V 1 base short and J 5 bases short, with 12 bases between. The CDR3 reads CASSLGQGAHEQYF. CDR3 in DNA: TGTGCCAGCAGCTTAGGGCAGGGTGCCCACGAGCAGTACTTC.

The V gene is TRBV4-2, the J gene TRBJ2-1; the match to TRBD2 covers 8 bases. Germline V gene data show CDR1 as LGHNA and CDR2 as YNFKEQ. The J segment lost 5 bases and the V segment lost 4 bases, leaving 16 bases of the junction unmatched. This CDR3 is 18 amino acids long. DNA of the CDR3: TGTGCCAGCAGCCTCCGCGCGACCGGGGGGGCGAGAGACAATGAGCAGTTCTTC. This codes for CASSLRATGGARDNEQFF.

The CDR3 region is CATSRGPIPENTIYF. CDR3 sequence (DNA): TGTGCCACCAGCAGAGGTCCCATTCCTGAGAACACCATATATTTT. The rearrangement uses TRBV15 and TRBJ1-3; unclear D gene. Germline lookup yields CDR1 LNHNV and CDR2 YYDKDF (reference sequence). The CDR3 has 15 residues. V dropped 1 base and J dropped 7 bases, with 14 bases sitting between them. Variable domain in full (rest from reference TRBV15 and TRBJ1-3): DAMVIQNPRYQVTQFGKPVTLSCSQTLNHNVMYWYQQKSSQAPKLLFHYYDKDFNNEADTPDNFQSRRPNTSFCFLDIRSPGLGDTAMYLCATSRGPIPENTIYFGEGSWLTVV.

The gene calls are TRBV7-6 and TRBJ1-4; D possibly corresponds to TRBD1 (5 bases). The germline V gene encodes CDR1 SGHVS and CDR2 FNYEAQ. This CDR3 is 19 amino acids long. The V and J ends lost 6 bases and 6 bases respectively, with 29 bases between them. The CDR3 DNA is TGTGCCAGCAGACCACTGGCGGGGCGGGGGAAGGTAGAGGATGAAAAACTGTTTTTT. Translated: CASRPLAGRGKVEDEKLFF.

Notes on this clone: Other DNA variants within this sample encode the same CDR3. J is TRBJ2-7 and V is TRBV4-1; 9 bases agree with TRBD1. This CDR3 region has 15 residues. Germline loops: CDR1 MGHRA, CDR2 YSYEKL. After removal of 3 bases from V and 9 bases from J, the junction contained 12 bases not matched to a gene. DNA for the CDR3: TGCGCCAGCAGCCATGGACCGGGACAGGGCTTATCGCAGTACTTC. Its translation is CASSHGPGQGLSQYF.

As regards this clone: This same CDR3 is encoded by further DNA sequences in the sample. The J gene is TRBJ2-7, the V gene TRBV7-9, with D uncertain. This CDR3 contains 14 residues. The V gene's germline CDR1 is SEHNR and CDR2 FQNEAQ (reference sequence). V lost 1 base and J lost 1, with 8 bases in between. Here the CDR3 reads CASSLGAGSYEQYF. CDR3 coding DNA: TGTGCCAGCAGCTTAGGTGCAGGTTCCTACGAGCAGTACTTC.

Concerning this clone: The identical CDR3 is also encoded by other nucleotide sequences in the sample. The J gene is TRBJ2-7, the V gene TRBV6-1; D not certain. The ends were cut back, 3 bases at V and 3 bases at J, with 0 bases in the middle. There are 10 residues in the CDR3. Germline lookup yields CDR1 MNHNS and CDR2 SASEGT. The CDR3 sequence is CASSDYEQYF. CDR3 nucleotide sequence: TGTGCCAGCAGTGACTACGAGCAGTACTTC.

The rearrangement links TRBV5-1 to TRBJ2-1, with D perhaps TRBD1 (5 bases). This CDR3 spans 16 amino acids. V lost 0 bases and J 6 bases, leaving 16 bases between the germline ends. The germline CDR1 and CDR2 sequences are SGHRS and YFSETQ. CDR3 nucleotides: TGCGCCAGCAGCTTGGTTTACCCGGGTGGGGCCAATGAGCAGTTCTTC. Translating gives CASSLVYPGGANEQFF.

The chain combines TRBV9 with TRBJ2-5, with TRBD2 matching over 8 bases. The germline CDR1 and CDR2 sequences are SGDLS and YYNGEE. CDR3 length: 15 amino acids. J was trimmed by 2 bases and V by 3 bases; bases with no gene match: 6. Here the CDR3 reads CASSAGLGVQETQYF. The DNA for the CDR3 is TGTGCCAGCAGCGCGGGACTAGGGGTTCAAGAGACCCAGTACTTC.

The rearrangement uses TRBV9 and TRBJ2-3; TRBD2 aligns across 9 bases. The CDR3 loop spans 16 amino acids. CDR1 is SGDLS, CDR2 YYNGEE, per germline. V trimming: 0 bases; J trimming: 1 base; junction bases outside the gene matches: 3. This chain's CDR3 is CASSVEVAGGTDTQYF. CDR3 bases: TGTGCCAGCAGCGTAGAGGTAGCGGGGGGCACAGATACGCAGTATTTT.

Only a few counts were recorded for this clone. The gene calls are TRBV6-4 and TRBJ2-1; 7 bases are a match to TRBD1. J lost 7 bases, V lost 0 bases, and 0 bases had no gene match. The CDR3 contains 13 residues. Germline V CDR1 and CDR2: MRHNA, SNTAGT. Written as DNA, the CDR3 is TGTGCCAGCAGTGACTCGGACAGGAATGAGCAGTTCTTC. It specifies CASSDSDRNEQFF.

The chain employs TRBV4-3 and TRBJ2-7, with D maybe TRBD2 (5 bases). V lost 1 base to trimming and J lost 7 bases, with 11 bases between them. The CDR3 extends over 13 amino acids. The V gene's germline CDR1 is LGHNA and CDR2 YSLEER. The chain's CDR3 is CASSQGEGWEQYF. CDR3 nucleotides: TGCGCCAGCAGCCAAGGAGAGGGTTGGGAGCAGTACTTC.

This clone showed up just once. V usage is TRBV7-6 and J usage is TRBJ2-1, with TRBD1 matching over 7 bases. CDR1 is SGHVS and CDR2 is FNYEAQ in the germline V gene. CDR3 size: 14 residues. V trimming: 4 bases; J trimming: 4 bases; junction bases outside the gene matches: 4. The CDR3 coding sequence is TGTGCCAGCAGCTCTCCAGGGGGTTACAATGAGCAGTTCTTC. Protein sequence: CASSSPGGYNEQFF.

The chain has TRBV7-6 and TRBJ2-3, with TRBD1 as a possible D gene (6 bases). V was shortened by 3 bases and J by 3 bases, with 13 bases between the two germline ends. The germline V gene encodes CDR1 SGHVS and CDR2 FNYEAQ. The length of the CDR3 is 15 residues. The CDR3 is CASSFSWGHTDTQYF. In nucleotides, the CDR3 is TGTGCCAGCAGCTTTAGCTGGGGGCATACAGATACGCAGTATTTT.

The genes are TRBV29-1 and TRBJ1-2; D is uncertain. CDR3 length: 11 residues. Germline V lookup: CDR1 SQVTM, CDR2 ANQGSEA. The ends were cut back, 7 bases at V and 8 bases at J, with 14 bases in the middle. CDR3 DNA: TGCAGCGCCCTCGGGTGGAGGGGCTACACCTTC. Protein product: CSALGWRGYTF.

This clone showed up just a few times. The chain uses TRBV7-2 and TRBJ1-5; the D gene is possibly TRBD1 (5 bases). Germline assignment: CDR1 SGHTA and CDR2 FQGNSA. The CDR3 length is 12 residues. Trimming stripped 5 bases from V and 5 bases from J, with 7 bases between. The CDR3 is CASSGGDQPQHF. In nucleotides, the CDR3 is TGTGCCAGCAGCGGAGGGGATCAGCCCCAGCATTTT.

This chain connects TRBV6-5 to TRBJ1-1, with a tentative D call TRBD1 (6 bases). This CDR3 has 15 amino acids. CDR1 is MNHEY, CDR2 SVGAGI, per germline. The V and J ends lost 6 bases and 4 bases respectively, with 18 bases between them. The CDR3, as DNA: TGTGCCAGCAGCCTAATTGGGGGCGACGGCACTGAAGCTTTCTTT. This translates into CASSLIGGDGTEAFF.

V is TRBV4-2 and J is TRBJ1-2, with D unclear. CDR1 LGHNA and CDR2 YNFKEQ come from the germline V gene. CDR3 size: 16 residues. The V end lost 0 bases, the J end lost 7 bases, and 18 bases lay between the germline ends. DNA of the CDR3: TGTGCCAGCAGCCAAGATTTGAGGTCCTCGGTTCGTGGCTACACCTTC. Its protein is CASSQDLRSSVRGYTF.

This CDR3 is CASSDIEGQLNYGYTF. CDR3 in DNA: TGTGCCAGCAGTGACATTGAGGGCCAGCTTAACTATGGCTACACCTTC. V usage is TRBV25-1 and J usage is TRBJ1-2; the D is unclear. Germline V gene lookup returns CDR1 MGHDK and CDR2 SYGVNS. The ends were cut back, 3 bases at V and 1 base at J, with 15 bases in the middle. This CDR3 is built from 16 residues.

This chain connects TRBV5-4 to TRBJ2-2, with a tentative D call TRBD1 (5 bases). The V gene's germline CDR1 is SGHNT and CDR2 YYREEE (reference sequence). The CDR3 runs 15 residues. Trimming removed 2 bases at V and 7 bases at J, with 15 bases between. The CDR3 loop is CASSFWPGLGGELFF. The CDR3 DNA reads as TGTGCCAGCAGCTTTTGGCCAGGGCTGGGCGGGGAGCTGTTTTTT.

The chain recombines TRBV27 with TRBJ2-1; TRBD2 matches at 12 bases. This CDR3 comprises 20 residues. The germline CDR1 and CDR2 sequences are MNHEY and SMNVEV (reference sequence). The CDR3 spells CVPPTSGGTLLARSYNEQFF. In DNA, the CDR3 is TGTGTTCCGCCGACTAGCGGGGGAACGCTCCTAGCTCGCTCCTACAATGAGCAGTTCTTC.

The chain joins TRBV5-6 to TRBJ2-7; D not resolved. V was cut by 1 base and J by 0 bases, with 8 bases left in between. The CDR3 extends over 14 amino acids. Germline assignment: CDR1 SGHDT and CDR2 YYEEEE. The CDR3 bases are TGTGCCAGCAGCTTGATTGCCAACTCCTACGAGCAGTACTTC. It translates to CASSLIANSYEQYF.

The chain recombines TRBV9 with TRBJ2-3, with 10 bases aligning to TRBD2. The CDR3 has 15 residues. Germline CDR1 SGDLS, CDR2 YYNGEE. The V and J ends lost 1 base and 5 bases, in that order; junction bases with no gene match: 4. The chain's CDR3 is CASSVIAGGRDTQYF. In nucleotides, the CDR3 is TGTGCCAGCAGCGTAATAGCGGGGGGCAGAGATACGCAGTATTTT.